The present T cell receptor beta chain was sequenced within a study of cytomegalovirus exposure and HLA in healthy donors. Study-level information: Earlier, 110 million or so unique TCR beta sequences were recovered from approximately 180 million T cells by an analysis. Study findings and constraints: The number of N-insertions in an Asian-associated ancestry cluster was reportedly below the roughly 620-donor mean in a later analysis. In a later analysis, around 18,000 TCR beta sequences were associated with HLA alleles at 0.05 false discovery rate. TCR beta sequences reportedly predicted most subjects' HLA-A and HLA-B alleles accurately.

PCR used 60 Vbeta primers and 13 Jbeta primers. TCRdb's copy holds only in-frame clones and misses some; the assay was immunoSEQ multiplex PCR. Of tens of thousands of clones listed, 84% were seen once; the top ten hold approximately 5.6%. Trimming took off 6 bases at V and 5 bases at J, with 16 bases between the two ends. The CDR3 spans 15 residues. From germline, CDR1 is MNHEY and CDR2 SMNVEV (reference sequence). About this clone itself: Its matching antigen is unknown.

Material: PBMCs. This chain uses TRBV27 with TRBJ2-2; D unclear. This clonotype originated in a woman younger than 30 in good health and CMV-seropositive. CDR3 DNA: TGTGCCAGCAGAAGAAATTTAGTCGGGACCGGGGAGCTGTTTTTT. Protein sequence: CASRRNLVGTGELFF.